A single sample gave rise to the 6 T cell receptor beta chains below, sequenced in a study of OX40 agonist ivuxolimab in advanced cancers. The receptor library was made with the immunoSEQ multiplex PCR assay. TCRdb obtained this table from immuneACCESS and retained in-frame rearrangements with V and J assigned. These tables miss some clones; where compared with another copy, unresolved V genes account for less than half of the shortfall, and the remainder is unexplained. Within this sample are over 65,000 clones, with approximately 89% of them counted one time only. Together, the top ten hold roughly 2.3% of the sample. The sample consisted of CD4+ or CD8+ T cells sorted from blood, taken in a trial of the OX40 agonist ivuxolimab. These receptors all come from an adult with an advanced solid tumor such as melanoma, head and neck, liver or kidney cancer.

This chain uses TRBV7-2 with TRBJ2-2; D is uncertain. The length of the CDR3 is 14 residues. Trimming stripped 5 bases from V and 1 base from J, with 8 bases between. The germline V gene has CDR1 SGHTA and CDR2 FQGNSA. The CDR3 coding sequence is TGTGCCAGCAGCCCTTTACTGAACACCGGGGAGCTGTTTTTT. The encoded protein is CASSPLLNTGELFF.

The V and J genes are TRBV6-1 and TRBJ2-3, with 11 bases matching TRBD2. Germline trimming cut 4 bases from V and 4 bases from J; bases unmatched to any gene: 4. Germline lookup yields CDR1 MNHNS and CDR2 SASEGT. This CDR3 has 15 amino acids. CDR3 coding DNA: TGTGCCAGCAGTGTAGCGGGGGGGCCCGCAGATACGCAGTATTTT. Translating it yields CASSVAGGPADTQYF.

This clone was detected a few times. The chain couples TRBV10-2 to TRBJ2-2, with 8 bases matching TRBD2. The CDR3 is 14 amino acids. The germline CDR1 and CDR2 sequences are WSHSY and SAAADI. The ends lost 10 bases at V and 5 bases at J; junction bases unmatched: 9. The CDR3 sequence: CAIQGLAGTGELFF. As DNA, the CDR3 is TGCGCCATCCAAGGGCTAGCGGGTACCGGGGAGCTGTTTTTT.

The genes are TRBV19 and TRBJ2-5, with 8 bases matching TRBD1. V was pared by 8 bases and J by 1 base, with 6 bases of the junction left unmatched. The CDR3 is 14 residues long. Germline V gene data show CDR1 as LNHDA and CDR2 as SQIVND (reference sequence). This CDR3 reads CASRDRYSQETQYF. CDR3 nucleotides: TGTGCCAGTCGGGACAGGTACTCCCAAGAGACCCAGTACTTC.

The chain uses TRBV4-3 and TRBJ1-1, with D tentatively TRBD1 (5 bases). CDR1 LGHNA and CDR2 YSLEER come from the germline V gene. The CDR3 totals 14 residues. The V end was cut by 0 bases, the J end by 5 bases, with 10 bases between. The CDR3 here is CASSQDAGLTEAFF. In DNA form, the CDR3 reads TGCGCCAGCAGCCAAGACGCAGGGTTAACTGAAGCTTTCTTT.

The chain combines TRBV28 with TRBJ1-2; D unclear. The V gene lost 2 bases and the J gene lost 6 bases, with 10 bases spanning the gap. This CDR3 comprises 13 residues. The germline CDR1 and CDR2 sequences are MDHEN and SYDVKM. The CDR3: CASSLKRTDGYTF. CDR3 bases: TGTGCCAGCAGTTTAAAACGGACTGATGGCTACACCTTC.